One sample yielded the 4 T cell receptor beta chains listed below, sequenced in a study of blood T cell repertoires in COVID-19. TCRdb keeps only in-frame clones here, not all; method: immunoSEQ multiplex PCR. The table lists about 130,000 clones, approximately 82% of them singletons. The sample comprised peripheral blood. The receptor source for this set is a man aged 55-75 years who had recovered from COVID-19.

The rearrangement joins TRBV5-1 to TRBJ2-5; no firm D call. Trimming shortened V by 4 bases and J by 1 base, and 8 bases separated the two germline ends. Per the germline V gene, CDR1 is SGHRS and CDR2 is YFSETQ. There are 13 residues in the CDR3. The chain's CDR3 is CASSLRSQETQYF. CDR3 coding DNA: TGCGCCAGCAGCCTTCGTTCCCAAGAGACCCAGTACTTC.

This clone was seen only once. The chain couples TRBV5-4 to TRBJ1-2; 8 bases match TRBD1. Germline CDR1 and CDR2: SGHNT and YYREEE (reference sequence). This CDR3 is 15 amino acids long. V trimming: 4 bases; J trimming: 5 bases; junction bases outside the gene matches: 10. This CDR3 reads CASSPGQGWGYGYTF. The CDR3 bases are TGTGCCAGCAGCCCAGGACAGGGTTGGGGGTATGGCTACACCTTC.

The chain joins TRBV11-2 to TRBJ1-5, with D tentatively TRBD1 (5 bases). The length of the CDR3 is 13 residues. Per germline, CDR1 SGHAT and CDR2 FQNNGV. The V gene lost 4 bases and the J gene lost 9 bases, with 13 bases spanning the gap. The CDR3 coding sequence is TGTGCCAGCAGCTCGTCCAGGGTGGCGCCCCAGCATTTT. It codes for CASSSSRVAPQHF.

This rearrangement joins TRBV6-5 to TRBJ2-1; 13 bases agree with TRBD2. The CDR3 consists of 15 residues. V gave up 0 bases and J gave up 9 bases; unmatched junction bases: 2. Germline lookup yields CDR1 MNHEY and CDR2 SVGAGI. The CDR3 coding sequence is TGTGCCAGCAGTTACTCGACTAGCGGGGGGCTTGAGCAGTTCTTC. This encodes CASSYSTSGGLEQFF.